This passage covers 6 T cell receptor beta chains from one sample sequenced in a study of blood T cells in healthy people across ages. Next came a second PCR, run for about 6 to 11 cycles, which used a sample-barcoded 5' primer along with a J-beta primer mix. TCRdb recomputed calls from the 5' RACE reads with MiXCR, one row per CDR3 protein. The sample has 1.5 million to 2 million distinct CDR3 sequences; more than 35% are singletons. The specimen was blood. These receptors originate from a human donor in good health.

This chain uses TRBV7-2 with TRBJ1-1; tentative D call: TRBD1 (5 bases). Trimming removed 4 bases from V and 11 bases from J, with 17 bases in between. CDR1 is SGHTA and CDR2 is FQGNSA in the germline V gene. This CDR3 comprises 13 residues. CDR3 residues: CASSYHDQGRAFF. The CDR3, as DNA: TGTGCCAGCAGCTATCACGACCAGGGTAGGGCTTTCTTT.

This chain links TRBV27 with TRBJ2-3; D is undetermined. The germline V gene encodes CDR1 MNHEY and CDR2 SMNVEV (reference sequence). Trimming stripped 5 bases from V and 0 bases from J, with 15 bases between. The CDR3 runs to 16 residues. As DNA, the CDR3 is TGTGCCAGCAGTCCTGGACCGGGCCCGAGCACAGATACGCAGTATTTT. The encoded protein is CASSPGPGPSTDTQYF.

The CDR3 here is CASSLATGGISYEQYF. The CDR3 bases are TGTGCCAGCAGCTTGGCTACAGGGGGAATATCCTACGAGCAGTACTTC. The V and J genes are TRBV7-2 and TRBJ2-7, with 8 bases aligning to TRBD1. The CDR3 contains 16 residues. Germline V gene lookup returns CDR1 SGHTA and CDR2 FQGNSA. V shed 3 bases, J shed 1 base, and the junction held 8 bases outside the gene matches.

This clonotype was observed a handful of times. The gene calls are TRBV7-2 and TRBJ2-1; TRBD1 agrees at 7 bases. This CDR3 region has 15 residues. The germline gives CDR1 SGHTA, CDR2 FQGNSA. The J segment lost 8 bases and the V segment lost 5 bases, leaving 12 bases of the junction unmatched. The CDR3: CASSASIDRAYEQFF. CDR3 in DNA: TGTGCCAGCAGCGCATCAATTGACAGGGCTTATGAGCAGTTCTTC.

The rearrangement links TRBV4-1 to TRBJ2-5; 8 bases are a match to TRBD1. The CDR3 sequence is 14 residues long. Trimming removed 0 bases from V and 11 bases from J; junction bases left unmatched: 8. The germline V gene encodes CDR1 MGHRA and CDR2 YSYEKL. The CDR3 region has the DNA TGCGCCAGCAGCCAAGAACAGGGGGTGGGGGAGCAGTACTTC. Its translation is CASSQEQGVGEQYF.

V gene TRBV6-6 combines with J gene TRBJ2-7, with 7 bases lining up with TRBD2. Germline CDR1 and CDR2: MNHNY and SVGAGI (reference sequence). The CDR3 is made up of 16 amino acids. Losses at the gene ends were 6 bases for V and 3 bases for J; bases not matched to a gene: 14. The CDR3 sequence: CASSQVPGAGDYEQYF. The CDR3 nucleotides read TGTGCCAGCAGCCAGGTCCCTGGGGCGGGAGACTACGAGCAGTACTTC.